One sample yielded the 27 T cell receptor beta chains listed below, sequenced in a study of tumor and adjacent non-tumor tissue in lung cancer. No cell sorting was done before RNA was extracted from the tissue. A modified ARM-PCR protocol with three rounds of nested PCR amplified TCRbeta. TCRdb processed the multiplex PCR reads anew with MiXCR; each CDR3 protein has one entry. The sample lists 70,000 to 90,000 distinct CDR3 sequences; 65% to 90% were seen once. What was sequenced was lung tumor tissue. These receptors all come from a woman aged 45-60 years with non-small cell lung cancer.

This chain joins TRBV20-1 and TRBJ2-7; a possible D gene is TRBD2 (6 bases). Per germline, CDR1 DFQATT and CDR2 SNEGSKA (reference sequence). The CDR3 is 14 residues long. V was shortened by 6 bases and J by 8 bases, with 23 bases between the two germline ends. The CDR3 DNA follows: TGCAGTGCAGACTCAACCGCGACTAGGCGCAAGCAGTACTTC. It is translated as CSADSTATRRKQYF.

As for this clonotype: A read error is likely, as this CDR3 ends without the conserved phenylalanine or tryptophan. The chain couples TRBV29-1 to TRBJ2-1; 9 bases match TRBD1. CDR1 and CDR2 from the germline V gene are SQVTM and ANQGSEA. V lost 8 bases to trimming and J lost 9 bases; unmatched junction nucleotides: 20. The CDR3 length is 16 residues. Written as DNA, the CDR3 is TGCAGCTCTAATGCCGGGAAGGACAGGGGAAATAGTGAGCAGTTCCTC. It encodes CSSNAGKDRGNSEQFL.

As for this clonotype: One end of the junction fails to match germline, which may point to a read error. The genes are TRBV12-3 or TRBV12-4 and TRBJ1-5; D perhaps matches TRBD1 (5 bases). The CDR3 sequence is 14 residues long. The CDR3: CGSSDTGGNQLQHF. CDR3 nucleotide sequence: TGTGGCAGCAGTGACACAGGTGGTAATCAGCTCCAGCATTTT.

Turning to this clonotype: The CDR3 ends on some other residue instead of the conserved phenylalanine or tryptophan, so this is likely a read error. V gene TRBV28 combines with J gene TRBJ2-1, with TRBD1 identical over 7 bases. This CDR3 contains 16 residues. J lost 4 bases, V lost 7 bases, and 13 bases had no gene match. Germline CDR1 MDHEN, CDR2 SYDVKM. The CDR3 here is CASKPQWDRIYNEQFS. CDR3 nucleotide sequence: TGTGCCAGCAAACCTCAATGGGACAGAATATACAATGAGCAGTTCTCC.

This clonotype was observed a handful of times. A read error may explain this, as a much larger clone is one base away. The CDR3 nucleotides read TGTGCCAGCAACATAGCGGGATTAAGCACAGATACGCAGTATTTT. Protein: CASNIAGLSTDTQYF. The chain combines TRBV5-6 with TRBJ2-3, with 8 bases aligning to TRBD2. Looked up from germline, CDR1 is SGHDT and CDR2 is YYEEEE. This CDR3 has 15 amino acids. V gave up 6 bases and J gave up 0 bases; unmatched junction bases: 6.

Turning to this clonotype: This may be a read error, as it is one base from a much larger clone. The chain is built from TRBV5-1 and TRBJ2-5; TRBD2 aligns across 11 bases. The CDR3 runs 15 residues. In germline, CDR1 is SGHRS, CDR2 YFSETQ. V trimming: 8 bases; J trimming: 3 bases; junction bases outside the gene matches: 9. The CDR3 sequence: CARSPRLAGKETQYF. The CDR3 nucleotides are TGCGCCAGAAGCCCGAGACTAGCGGGAAAAGAGACCCAGTACTTC.

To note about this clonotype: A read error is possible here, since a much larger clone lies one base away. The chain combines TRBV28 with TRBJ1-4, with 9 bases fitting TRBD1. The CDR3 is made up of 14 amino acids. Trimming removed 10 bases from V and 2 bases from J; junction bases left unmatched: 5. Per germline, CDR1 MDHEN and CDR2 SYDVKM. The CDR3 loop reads CANRGQGTNEKLFF. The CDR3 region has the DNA TGTGCCAACAGAGGACAGGGGACTAATGAAAAACTGTTTTTT.

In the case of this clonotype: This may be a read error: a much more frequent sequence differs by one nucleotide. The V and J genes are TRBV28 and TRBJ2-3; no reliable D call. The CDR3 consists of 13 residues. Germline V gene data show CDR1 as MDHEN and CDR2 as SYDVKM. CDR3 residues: CTSRVRPIDTQYF. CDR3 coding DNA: TGTACCAGCAGAGTAAGGCCAATAGATACGCAGTATTTT.

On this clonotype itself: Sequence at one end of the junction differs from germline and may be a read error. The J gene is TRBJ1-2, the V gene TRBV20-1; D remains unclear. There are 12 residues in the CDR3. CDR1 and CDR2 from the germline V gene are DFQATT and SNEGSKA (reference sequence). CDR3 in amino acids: CSASVADYGYTF. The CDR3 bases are TGCAGTGCTAGCGTGGCAGACTATGGCTACACTTTC.

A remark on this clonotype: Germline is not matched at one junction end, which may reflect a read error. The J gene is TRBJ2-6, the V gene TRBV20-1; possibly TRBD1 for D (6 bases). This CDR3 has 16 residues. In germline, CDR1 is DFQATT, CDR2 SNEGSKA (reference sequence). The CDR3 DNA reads TGCAGTGCTGGTTGGGACACCAACTCTGGGGCCAACATCCTGACTTTC. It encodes CSAGWDTNSGANILTF.

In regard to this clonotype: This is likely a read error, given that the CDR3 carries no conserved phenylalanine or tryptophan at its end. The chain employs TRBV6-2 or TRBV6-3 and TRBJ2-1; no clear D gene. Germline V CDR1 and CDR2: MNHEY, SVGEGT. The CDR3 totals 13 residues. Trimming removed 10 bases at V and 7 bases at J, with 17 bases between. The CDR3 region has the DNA TGTGCCATCAAGCCGGATAGTAGGAATGAGCAGTTCCTC. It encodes CAIKPDSRNEQFL.

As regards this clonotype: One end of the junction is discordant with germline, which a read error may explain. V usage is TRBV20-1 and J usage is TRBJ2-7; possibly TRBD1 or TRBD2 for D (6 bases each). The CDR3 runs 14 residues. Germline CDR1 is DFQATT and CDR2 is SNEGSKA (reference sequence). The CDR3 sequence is CSARRGAGLYEQYF. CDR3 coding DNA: TGCAGTGCTAGGAGGGGGGCAGGGCTTTACGAACAGTACTTC.

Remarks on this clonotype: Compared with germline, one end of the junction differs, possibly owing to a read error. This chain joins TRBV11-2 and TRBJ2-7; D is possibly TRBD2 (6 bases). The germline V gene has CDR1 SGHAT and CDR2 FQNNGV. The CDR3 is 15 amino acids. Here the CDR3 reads CVSSLVGGVTYEQYF. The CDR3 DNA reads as TGTGTCAGCAGCTTAGTGGGAGGCGTAACCTACGAGCAGTACTTC.

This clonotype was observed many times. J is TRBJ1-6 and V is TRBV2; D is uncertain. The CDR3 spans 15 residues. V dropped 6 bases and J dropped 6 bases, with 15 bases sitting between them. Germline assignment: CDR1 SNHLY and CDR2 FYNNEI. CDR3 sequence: CASSPRQASNSPLHF. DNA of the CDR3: TGTGCCAGCAGCCCCCGGCAGGCTTCTAATTCACCCCTCCACTTT.

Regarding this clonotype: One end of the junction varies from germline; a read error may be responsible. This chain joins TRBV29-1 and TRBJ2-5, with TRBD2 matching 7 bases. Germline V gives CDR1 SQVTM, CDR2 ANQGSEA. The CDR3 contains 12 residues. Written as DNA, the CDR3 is TGCAGCTTTGAAGGCGGGAGCAAGACCCAGTATTTC. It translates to CSFEGGSKTQYF.

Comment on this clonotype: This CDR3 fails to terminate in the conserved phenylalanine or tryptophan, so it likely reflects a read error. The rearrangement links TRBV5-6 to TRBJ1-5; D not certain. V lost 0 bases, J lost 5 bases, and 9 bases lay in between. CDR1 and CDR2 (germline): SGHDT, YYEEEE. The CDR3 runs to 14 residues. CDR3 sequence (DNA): TGTGCCAGCAGCTTGGGCGGCTTGTATCAGCCCCAGCATTAT. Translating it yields CASSLGGLYQPQHY.

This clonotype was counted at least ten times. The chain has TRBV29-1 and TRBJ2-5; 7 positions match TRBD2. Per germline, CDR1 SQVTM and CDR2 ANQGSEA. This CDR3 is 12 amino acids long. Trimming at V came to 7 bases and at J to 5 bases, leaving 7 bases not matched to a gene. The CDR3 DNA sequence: TGCAGCGGGGAACTAGCGCCGGAGACCCAGTACTTC. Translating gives CSGELAPETQYF.

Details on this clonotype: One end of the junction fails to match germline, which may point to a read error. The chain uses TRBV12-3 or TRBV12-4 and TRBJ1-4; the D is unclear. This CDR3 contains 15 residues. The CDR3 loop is CASSLMGNSDEKLLF. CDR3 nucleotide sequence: TGTGCCAGCAGTTTGATGGGGAATTCGGATGAAAAACTGCTTTTT.

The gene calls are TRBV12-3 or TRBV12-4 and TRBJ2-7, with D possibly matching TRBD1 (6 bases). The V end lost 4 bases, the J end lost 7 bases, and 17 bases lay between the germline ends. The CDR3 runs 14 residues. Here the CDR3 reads CASSYSTGPVEQYF. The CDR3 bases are TGTGCCAGCAGTTATTCGACAGGTCCGGTGGAGCAGTACTTC.

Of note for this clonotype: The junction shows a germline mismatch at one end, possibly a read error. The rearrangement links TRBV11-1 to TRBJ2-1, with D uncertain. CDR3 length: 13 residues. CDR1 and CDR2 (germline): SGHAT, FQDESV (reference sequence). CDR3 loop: CVISLPPLDDQFF. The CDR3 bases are TGTGTCATCAGCTTACCTCCGCTGGATGACCAGTTCTTC.

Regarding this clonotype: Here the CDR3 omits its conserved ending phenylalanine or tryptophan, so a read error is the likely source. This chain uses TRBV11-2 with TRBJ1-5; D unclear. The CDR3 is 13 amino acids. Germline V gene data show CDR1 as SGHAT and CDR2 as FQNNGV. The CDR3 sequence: CDSSLRPDQPQHC. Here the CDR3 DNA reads TGTGACAGCAGTCTGCGACCCGATCAGCCCCAGCATTGT.

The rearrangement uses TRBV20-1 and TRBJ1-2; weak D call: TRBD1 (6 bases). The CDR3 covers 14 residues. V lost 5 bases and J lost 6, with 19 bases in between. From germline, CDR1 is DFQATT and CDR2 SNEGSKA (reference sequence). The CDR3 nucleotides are TGCAGTGCTCAACAAATTGTCAGGGGACATGGCTACACCTTC. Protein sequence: CSAQQIVRGHGYTF.

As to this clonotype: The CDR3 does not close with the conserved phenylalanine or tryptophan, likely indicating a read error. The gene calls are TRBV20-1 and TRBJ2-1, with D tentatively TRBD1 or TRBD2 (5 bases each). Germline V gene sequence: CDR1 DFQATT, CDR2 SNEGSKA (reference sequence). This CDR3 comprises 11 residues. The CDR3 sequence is CGARDRNEQFL. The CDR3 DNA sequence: TGCGGTGCTAGGGACCGCAATGAGCAGTTCCTC.

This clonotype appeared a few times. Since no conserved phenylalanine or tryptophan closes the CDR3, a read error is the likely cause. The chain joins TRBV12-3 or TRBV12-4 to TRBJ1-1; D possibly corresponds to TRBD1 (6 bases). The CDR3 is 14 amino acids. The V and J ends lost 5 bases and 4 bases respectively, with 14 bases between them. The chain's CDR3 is CASSIQGRGTEAFS. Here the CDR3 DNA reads TGTGCCAGCAGTATACAGGGTAGGGGCACTGAAGCTTTCTCT.

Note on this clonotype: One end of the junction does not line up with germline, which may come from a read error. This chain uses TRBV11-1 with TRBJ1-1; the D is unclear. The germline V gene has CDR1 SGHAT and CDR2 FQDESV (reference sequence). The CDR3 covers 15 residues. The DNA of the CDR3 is TGTGTCAGCAGCTTCGAGGGCTGGTTGAACACTGAAGCTTTCTTT. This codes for CVSSFEGWLNTEAFF.

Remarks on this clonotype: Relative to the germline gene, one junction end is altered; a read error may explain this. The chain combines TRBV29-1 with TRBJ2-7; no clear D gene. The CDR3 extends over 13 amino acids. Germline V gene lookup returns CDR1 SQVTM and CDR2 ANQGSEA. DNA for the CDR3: TGCAGCGCCCACTCGGCCAGCTCCTACGAGCATTACTTC. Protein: CSAHSASSYEHYF.

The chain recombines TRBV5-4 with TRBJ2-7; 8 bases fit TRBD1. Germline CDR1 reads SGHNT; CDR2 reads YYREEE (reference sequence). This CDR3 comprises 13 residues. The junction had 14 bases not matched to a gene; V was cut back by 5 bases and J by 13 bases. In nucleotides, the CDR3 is TGTGCCAGCAGGCTACAGGGGGAGATCGGGCAATACTTC. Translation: CASRLQGEIGQYF. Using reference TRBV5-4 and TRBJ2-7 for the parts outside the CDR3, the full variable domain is ETGVTQSPTHLIKTRGQQVTLRCSSQSGHNTVSWYQQALGQGPQFIFQYYREEENGRGNFPPRFSGLQFPNYSSELNVNALELDDSALYLCASRLQGEIGQYFGPGTRLTVT.